This T cell receptor (beta chain) appears in the sequencing data of a study of T cell responses to AZD1222 COVID-19 vaccine. Sequencing used immunoSEQ multiplex PCR; TCRdb keeps in-frame clones, though not all of them. Here the sample spans some 130,000 clones, 90% to 95% being singletons. V was shortened by 5 bases and J by 3 bases, with 16 bases between the two germline ends. CDR1 is SGHAT and CDR2 is FQNNGV in the germline V gene. This CDR3 comprises 15 residues. The TCR originated in an adult in good health. The sample was peripheral blood, taken on day 0 of AZD1222 vaccination. V and J are TRBV11-2 and TRBJ1-2, with D perhaps TRBD1 (5 bases). The CDR3 DNA sequence: TGTGCCAGCAGCGTCGTGGGGGGATTCGACTATGGCTACACCTTC. Its translation: CASSVVGGFDYGYTF.